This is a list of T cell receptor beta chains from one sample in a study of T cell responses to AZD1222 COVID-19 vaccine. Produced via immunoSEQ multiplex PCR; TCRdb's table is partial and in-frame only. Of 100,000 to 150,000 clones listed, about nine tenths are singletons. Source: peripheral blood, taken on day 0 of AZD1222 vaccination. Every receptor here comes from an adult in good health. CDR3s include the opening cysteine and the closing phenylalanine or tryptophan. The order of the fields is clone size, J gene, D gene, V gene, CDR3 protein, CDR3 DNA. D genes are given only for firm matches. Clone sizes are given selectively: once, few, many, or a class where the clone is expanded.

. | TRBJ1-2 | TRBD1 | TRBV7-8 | CASSPRGGQGLRANYGYTF | TGTGCCAGCAGCCCTAGAGGGGGACAGGGTCTGCGAGCTAACTATGGCTACACCTTC
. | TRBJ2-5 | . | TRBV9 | CASSVEAGVRETQYF | TGTGCCAGCAGCGTAGAGGCAGGGGTGAGGGAGACCCAGTACTTC
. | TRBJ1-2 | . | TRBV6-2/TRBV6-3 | CASSYAISYGYTF | TGTGCCAGCAGTTACGCGATCAGCTATGGCTACACCTTC
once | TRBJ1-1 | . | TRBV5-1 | CASSLQENTEAFF | TGCGCCAGCAGCTTGCAGGAGAACACTGAAGCTTTCTTT
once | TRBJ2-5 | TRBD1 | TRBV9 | CASSEGDRGVTRLNQETQYF | TGTGCCAGCAGCGAGGGGGACAGGGGTGTAACTCGCCTAAACCAAGAGACCCAGTACTTC
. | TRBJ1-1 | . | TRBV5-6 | CASSRGVLNTEAFF | TGTGCCAGCAGCCGGGGGGTTTTGAACACTGAAGCTTTCTTT
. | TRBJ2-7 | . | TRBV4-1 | CASSQTSGLPTYEQYF | TGCGCCAGCAGCCAAACTTCGGGACTTCCTACATACGAGCAGTACTTC
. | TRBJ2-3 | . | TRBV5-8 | CASSSGRGPRTDTQYF | TGTGCCAGCAGTTCTGGGCGGGGGCCCCGCACAGATACGCAGTATTTT
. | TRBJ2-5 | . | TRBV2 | CASRDSLPETQYF | TGTGCCAGCCGGGACTCCCTTCCAGAGACCCAGTACTTC
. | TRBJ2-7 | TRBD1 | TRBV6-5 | CASSYSGTGSYEQYF | TGTGCCAGCAGTTACTCAGGGACAGGCTCTTACGAGCAGTACTTC
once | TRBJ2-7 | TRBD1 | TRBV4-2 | CASSRGTGGDEQYF | TGTGCCAGCAGCCGGGGGACAGGGGGCGACGAGCAGTACTTC
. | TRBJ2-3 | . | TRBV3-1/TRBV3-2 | CASSGDLTDTQYF | TGTGCCAGCAGCGGGGACTTGACGGATACGCAGTATTTT
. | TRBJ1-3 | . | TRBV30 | CAWSGMWVRQASGNTIYF | TGTGCCTGGAGTGGCATGTGGGTCCGACAGGCTTCGGGAAACACCATATATTTT
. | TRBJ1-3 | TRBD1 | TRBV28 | CASSVDRAGNTIYF | TGTGCCAGCAGCGTAGACAGGGCTGGAAACACCATATATTTT